This T cell receptor (beta chain) is from a study of blood T cell repertoires in COVID-19. Study details: The origin of the acute and convalescent COVID-19 samples was the United States, Italy and Spain. Sample material is recorded as cDNA or gDNA derived from T cells, B-cell-depleted T cells, or PBMCs.

The CDR3 has 15 amino acids. V was clipped by 0 bases and J by 5 bases, with 12 bases between them. Germline CDR1 SGDLS, CDR2 YYNGEE. Under the authors' procedure: The assay estimated nucleated cells by amplifying reference gene primers. Data came from immunoSEQ multiplex PCR; TCRdb stores just in-frame clones and leaves some out. The V and J calls and clone size are taken from that table; D and trimming were inferred from the DNA. The table includes about 120,000 clones, around nine tenths detected once. The rearrangement joins TRBV9 to TRBJ1-5; no firm D call. This receptor was taken from a human donor with acute or convalescent COVID-19. The donor label of this sample is uncertain. Sequenced input: peripheral blood. The CDR3: CASSVGESGHQPQHF. The CDR3 DNA reads TGTGCCAGCAGCGTAGGAGAAAGTGGTCATCAGCCCCAGCATTTT.